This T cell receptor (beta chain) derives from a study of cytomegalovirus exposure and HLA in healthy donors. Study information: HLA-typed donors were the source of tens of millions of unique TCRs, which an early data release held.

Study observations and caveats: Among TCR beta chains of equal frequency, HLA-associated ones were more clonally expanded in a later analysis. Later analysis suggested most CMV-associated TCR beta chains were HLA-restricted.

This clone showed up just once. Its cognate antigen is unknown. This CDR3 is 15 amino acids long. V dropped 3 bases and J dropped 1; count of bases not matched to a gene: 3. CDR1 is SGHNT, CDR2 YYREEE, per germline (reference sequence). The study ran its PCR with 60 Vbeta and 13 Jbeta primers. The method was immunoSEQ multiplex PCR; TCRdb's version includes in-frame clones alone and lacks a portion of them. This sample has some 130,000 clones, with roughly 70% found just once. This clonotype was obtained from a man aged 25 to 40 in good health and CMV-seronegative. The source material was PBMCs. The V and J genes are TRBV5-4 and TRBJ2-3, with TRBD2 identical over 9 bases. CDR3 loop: CASSSRGGGTDTQYF. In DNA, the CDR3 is TGTGCCAGCAGCTCGCGGGGGGGCGGCACAGATACGCAGTATTTT.